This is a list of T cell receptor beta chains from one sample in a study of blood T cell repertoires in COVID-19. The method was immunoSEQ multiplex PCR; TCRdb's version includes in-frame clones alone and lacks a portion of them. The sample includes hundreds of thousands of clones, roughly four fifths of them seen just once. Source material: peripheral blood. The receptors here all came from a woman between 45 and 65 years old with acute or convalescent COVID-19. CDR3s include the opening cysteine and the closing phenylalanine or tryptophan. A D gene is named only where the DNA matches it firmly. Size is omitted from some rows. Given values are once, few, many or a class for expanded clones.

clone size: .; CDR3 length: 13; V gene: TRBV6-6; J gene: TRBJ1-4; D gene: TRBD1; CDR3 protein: CASSGTVYEKLFF; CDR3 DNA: TGTGCCAGCAGCGGGACAGTTTATGAAAAACTGTTTTTT
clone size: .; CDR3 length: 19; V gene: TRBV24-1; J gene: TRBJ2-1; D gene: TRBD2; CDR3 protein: CATSDPSLAGVAHYNEQFF; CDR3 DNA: TGTGCCACCAGTGATCCGAGCCTAGCGGGAGTAGCGCATTACAATGAGCAGTTCTTC
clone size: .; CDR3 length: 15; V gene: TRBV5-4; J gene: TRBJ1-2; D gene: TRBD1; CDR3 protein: CASSIGQGRTAGYTF; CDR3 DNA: TGTGCCAGCAGCATCGGACAGGGCAGAACGGCTGGCTACACCTTC
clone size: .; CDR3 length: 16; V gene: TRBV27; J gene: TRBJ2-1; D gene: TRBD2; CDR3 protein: CASTGVGTSGKARQFF; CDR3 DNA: TGTGCCAGCACTGGAGTCGGGACTAGCGGGAAGGCACGGCAGTTCTTC
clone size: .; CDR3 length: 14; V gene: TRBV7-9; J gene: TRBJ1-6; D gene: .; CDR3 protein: CASSYGGVGSPLHF; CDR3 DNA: TGTGCCAGCAGCTACGGAGGGGTGGGTTCACCCCTCCACTTT
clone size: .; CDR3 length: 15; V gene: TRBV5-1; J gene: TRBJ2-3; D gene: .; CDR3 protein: CASSLAGQDTDTQYF; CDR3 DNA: TGCGCCAGCAGCTTGGCAGGGCAAGACACAGATACGCAGTATTTT
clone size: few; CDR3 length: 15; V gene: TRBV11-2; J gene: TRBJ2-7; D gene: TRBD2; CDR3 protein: CASSFGLAGVTEQYF; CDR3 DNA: TGTGCCAGCAGCTTTGGACTAGCGGGGGTTACCGAGCAGTACTTC
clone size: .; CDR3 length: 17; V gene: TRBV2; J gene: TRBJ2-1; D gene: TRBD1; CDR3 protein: CASSFYLPGQSYNEQFF; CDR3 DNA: TGTGCCAGCAGTTTTTACTTACCGGGACAGTCCTACAATGAGCAGTTCTTC
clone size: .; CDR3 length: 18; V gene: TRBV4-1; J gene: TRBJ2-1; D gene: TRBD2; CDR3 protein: CASSQALAALSSYNEQFF; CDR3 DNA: TGCGCCAGCAGCCAGGCCCTAGCGGCTTTGAGCTCCTACAATGAGCAGTTCTTC
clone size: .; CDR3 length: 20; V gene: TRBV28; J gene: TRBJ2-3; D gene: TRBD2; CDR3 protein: CASSSRHLYGLGGHTDTQYF; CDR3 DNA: TGTGCCAGCAGCTCCCGCCATTTATACGGACTAGGAGGCCACACAGATACGCAGTATTTT
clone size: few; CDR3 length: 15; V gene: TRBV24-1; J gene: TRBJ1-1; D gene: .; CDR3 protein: CATSERQRMNTEAFF; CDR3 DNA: TGTGCCACCAGTGAACGGCAGCGCATGAACACTGAAGCTTTCTTT
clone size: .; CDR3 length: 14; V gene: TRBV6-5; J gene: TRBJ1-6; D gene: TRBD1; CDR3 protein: CASSIGTGIRPLHF; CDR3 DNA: TGTGCCAGCAGTATCGGGACAGGAATTAGACCCCTCCACTTT
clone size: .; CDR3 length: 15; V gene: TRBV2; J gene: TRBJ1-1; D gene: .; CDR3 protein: CATQRGPTREAEAFF; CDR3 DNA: TGTGCCACCCAACGCGGACCGACCAGGGAGGCTGAAGCTTTCTTT
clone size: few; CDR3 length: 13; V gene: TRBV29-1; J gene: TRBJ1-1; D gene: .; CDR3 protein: CSVDQVMNTEAFF; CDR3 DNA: TGCAGCGTTGATCAGGTTATGAACACTGAAGCTTTCTTT
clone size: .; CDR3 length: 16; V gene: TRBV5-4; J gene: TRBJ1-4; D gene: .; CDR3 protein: CASSLGSLVTNEKLFF; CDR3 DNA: TGTGCCAGCAGCTTGGGATCTTTAGTCACTAATGAAAAACTGTTTTTT
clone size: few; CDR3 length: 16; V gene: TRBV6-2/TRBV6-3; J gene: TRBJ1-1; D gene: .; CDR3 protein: CASSYRPGHPNTEAFF; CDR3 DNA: TGTGCCAGCAGTTACCGGCCGGGACACCCGAACACTGAAGCTTTCTTT
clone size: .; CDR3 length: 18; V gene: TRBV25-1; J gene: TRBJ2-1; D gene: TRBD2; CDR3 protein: CASSERAPGGSLKNEQFF; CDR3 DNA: TGTGCCAGCAGTGAGAGGGCCCCTGGCGGGAGCCTCAAAAATGAGCAGTTCTTC